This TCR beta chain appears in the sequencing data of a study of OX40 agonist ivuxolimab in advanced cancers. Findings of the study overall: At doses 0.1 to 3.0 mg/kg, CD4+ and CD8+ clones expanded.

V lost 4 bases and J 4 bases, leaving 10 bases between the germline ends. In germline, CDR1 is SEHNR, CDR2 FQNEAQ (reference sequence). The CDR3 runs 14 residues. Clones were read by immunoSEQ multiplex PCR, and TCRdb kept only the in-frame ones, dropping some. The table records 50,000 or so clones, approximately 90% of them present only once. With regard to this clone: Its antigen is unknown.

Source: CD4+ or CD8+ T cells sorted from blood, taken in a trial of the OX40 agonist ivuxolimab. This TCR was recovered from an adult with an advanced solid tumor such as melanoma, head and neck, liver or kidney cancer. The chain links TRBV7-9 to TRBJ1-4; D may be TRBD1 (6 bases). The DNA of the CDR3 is TGTGCCAGCAGCTCCACAGGGATTAATGAAAAACTGTTTTTT. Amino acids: CASSSTGINEKLFF.